This TCR beta chain comes out of a study of STAT3 mutations in large granular lymphocyte leukemia. Study-wide background: Roughly half the longitudinally sequenced T-LGLL patients had canonical STAT3 mutations.

About this clone itself: Its specificity is unknown.

TCRbeta libraries averaged around 39,000 productive templates per sample. Clones were read by immunoSEQ multiplex PCR, and TCRdb kept only the in-frame ones, dropping some. The table lists approximately 45,000 clones, about 81% of them singletons. This CDR3 is built from 12 residues. V was cut by 2 bases and J by 7 bases, with 7 bases left in between. Germline CDR1 and CDR2: SGHKS and YYEKEE (reference sequence). Study results and caveats: Every T-cell large granular lymphocyte leukemia patient had at least one immunodominant TCR beta clonotype. Suggested: STAT3 mutation was not the ancestral event for these clonal expansions.

The rearrangement uses TRBV5-5 and TRBJ2-1; D is undetermined. The TCR was taken from a human donor with T large granular lymphocyte leukemia. Some clones in this sample may be carry-over from other donors' samples. The sample consisted of PBMCs. CDR3 protein: CASSFGVNEQFF. CDR3 coding DNA: TGTGCCAGCAGCTTTGGGGTAAATGAGCAGTTCTTC.